This record concerns one T cell receptor (beta chain) sequence. The sample is drawn from a study of blood T cell repertoires in COVID-19. Measured with immunoSEQ multiplex PCR; TCRdb has only the in-frame clones, and not every one. The sample shows around 80,000 clones, about four fifths of them seen only once. Germline CDR1 LNHDA, CDR2 SQIVND (reference sequence). The CDR3 is made up of 15 amino acids. Trimming pared 4 bases from V and 4 bases from J, leaving 13 bases between. The chain employs TRBV19 and TRBJ1-4; D gene ambiguous. The origin of this receptor is a human donor in a cohort sampled during active COVID-19. Sequences were obtained from peripheral blood. CDR3 in DNA: TGTGCCAGTAGTACTCAACACGGGATTAATGAAAAACTGTTTTTT. It specifies CASSTQHGINEKLFF.